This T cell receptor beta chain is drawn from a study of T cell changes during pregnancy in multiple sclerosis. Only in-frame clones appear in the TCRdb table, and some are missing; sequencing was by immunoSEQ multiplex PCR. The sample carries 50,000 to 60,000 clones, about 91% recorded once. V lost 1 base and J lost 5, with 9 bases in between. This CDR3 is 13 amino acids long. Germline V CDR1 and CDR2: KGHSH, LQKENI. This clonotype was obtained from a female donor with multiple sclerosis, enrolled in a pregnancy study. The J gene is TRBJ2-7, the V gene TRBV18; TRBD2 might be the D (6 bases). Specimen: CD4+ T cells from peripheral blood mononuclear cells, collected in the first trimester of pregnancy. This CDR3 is CASSPRGVDEQYF. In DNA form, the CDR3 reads TGTGCCAGCTCACCACGGGGGGTCGACGAGCAGTACTTC.